Each of the 22 T cell receptor beta chains below was sequenced from the same sample in a study of cytomegalovirus exposure and HLA in healthy donors. Use of 60 Vbeta and 13 Jbeta primers characterized the PCR. TCRdb keeps only in-frame clones here, not all; method: immunoSEQ multiplex PCR. The sample holds 95,000 to 150,000 clones; roughly 75% are singletons and the top ten take around 3%. What was sequenced was PBMCs. The receptors originated from a woman aged 45-60 years in good health and CMV-seronegative.

The V call is TRBV14, the J call TRBJ2-6; D not resolved. V lost 3 bases and J lost 0, with 6 bases in between. This CDR3 comprises 15 residues. Looked up from germline, CDR1 is SGHDN and CDR2 is FVKESK. CDR3 amino acids: CASSHRLSGANVLTF. CDR3 nucleotide sequence: TGTGCCAGCAGCCACCGACTCTCTGGGGCCAACGTCCTGACTTTC.

This chain links TRBV11-1 with TRBJ2-7; 8 bases line up with TRBD2. Germline V CDR1 and CDR2: SGHAT, FQDESV (reference sequence). This CDR3 has 15 amino acids. V shed 3 bases, J shed 2 bases, and the junction held 6 bases outside the gene matches. CDR3 protein: CASSFSGTSTYEQYF. The CDR3 DNA reads TGTGCCAGCAGCTTTTCCGGGACTAGTACCTACGAGCAGTACTTC.

The chain recombines TRBV30 with TRBJ2-2; D may be TRBD1 (5 bases). CDR3 length: 16 residues. Germline values: CDR1 GTSNPN, CDR2 SVGIG (reference sequence). The V end lost 4 bases, the J end lost 3 bases, and 18 bases lay between the germline ends. DNA of the CDR3: TGTGCCTGGAAGGACACCGCTAGTCCACACACCGGGGAGCTGTTTTTT. Its translation: CAWKDTASPHTGELFF. The whole variable domain, filled in from reference TRBV30 and TRBJ2-2, reads SQTIHQWPATLVQPVGSPLSLECTVEGTSNPNLYWYRQAAGRGLQLLFYSVGIGQISSEVPQNLSASRPQDRQFILSSKKLLLSDSGFYLCAWKDTASPHTGELFFGEGSRLTVL.

The chain employs TRBV6-5 and TRBJ1-1; 9 nucleotides agree with TRBD1. With 7 bases clipped from V and 0 bases from J, the junction kept 3 bases outside the gene matches. Germline lookup yields CDR1 MNHEY and CDR2 SVGAGI. This CDR3 has 14 amino acids. The CDR3 spells CASTGTGLNTEAFF. CDR3 DNA: TGTGCCAGCACGGGGACAGGGTTGAACACTGAAGCTTTCTTT.

The chain combines TRBV28 with TRBJ1-4; the D gene is possibly TRBD1 (6 bases). Per the germline V gene, CDR1 is MDHEN and CDR2 is SYDVKM. V gave up 2 bases and J gave up 2 bases, with 9 bases separating them. The CDR3 extends over 15 amino acids. CDR3 amino acids: CASSLGGATNEKLFF. CDR3 bases: TGTGCCAGCAGTTTAGGGGGCGCGACTAATGAAAAACTGTTTTTT.

The chain is built from TRBV28 and TRBJ2-5; 7 nucleotides align to TRBD1. The junction had 6 bases not matched to a gene; V was cut back by 4 bases and J by 1 base. This CDR3 has 15 amino acids. The germline V gene encodes CDR1 MDHEN and CDR2 SYDVKM. CDR3 DNA sequence: TGTGCCAGCAGTTACCCGACAGGGTCCCAAGAGACCCAGTACTTC. As protein: CASSYPTGSQETQYF.

The rearrangement uses TRBV7-6 and TRBJ1-1; 7 bases align to TRBD1. The CDR3 runs to 15 residues. V lost 5 bases, J lost 0 bases, and 6 bases stayed unmatched. The germline CDR1 and CDR2 sequences are SGHVS and FNYEAQ. CDR3 protein: CASSRQGQLNTEAFF. CDR3 sequence (DNA): TGTGCCAGCAGCAGACAGGGACAGTTGAACACTGAAGCTTTCTTT.

The rearrangement links TRBV6-6 to TRBJ2-7; TRBD1 matches at 7 bases. J gave up 3 bases and V 5 bases, and 7 bases lay outside the gene matches. The CDR3 is made up of 14 amino acids. Germline lookup yields CDR1 MNHNY and CDR2 SVGAGI (reference sequence). CDR3 loop: CASSGYRQGYEQYF. Written as DNA, the CDR3 is TGTGCCAGCAGTGGCTACCGACAGGGCTACGAGCAGTACTTC.

This clone has just a few counts. The chain combines TRBV6-5 with TRBJ1-4; no reliable D call. Looked up from germline, CDR1 is MNHEY and CDR2 is SVGAGI. The length of the CDR3 is 15 residues. Trimming removed 0 bases from V and 1 base from J, with 6 bases in between. CDR3 DNA: TGTGCCAGCAGTTACTCGGCAGGAACTAATGAAAAACTGTTTTTT. It encodes CASSYSAGTNEKLFF.

The chain links TRBV27 to TRBJ1-2; 8 bases align to TRBD1. With V trimmed by 2 bases and J by 6 bases, 5 bases remained unmatched. Germline V gene lookup returns CDR1 MNHEY and CDR2 SMNVEV (reference sequence). The CDR3 spans 14 residues. The CDR3 region is CASSLLGQGNGYTF. As DNA, the CDR3 is TGTGCCAGCAGTTTACTCGGACAGGGCAATGGCTACACCTTC.

This chain links TRBV28 with TRBJ1-3; 7 bases fit TRBD1. The germline gives CDR1 MDHEN, CDR2 SYDVKM. The CDR3 sequence is 18 residues long. The junction had 10 bases not matched to a gene; V was cut back by 2 bases and J by 0 bases. Here the CDR3 reads CASSLGRQGRFSGNTIYF. As DNA, the CDR3 is TGTGCCAGCAGTTTAGGTAGACAGGGACGTTTCTCTGGAAACACCATATATTTT.

This sequence joins TRBV28 and TRBJ2-3; 10 nucleotides agree with TRBD2. Trimming at V came to 3 bases and at J to 2 bases, leaving 5 bases not matched to a gene. CDR1 and CDR2 from the germline V gene are MDHEN and SYDVKM. The CDR3 is made up of 16 amino acids. The chain's CDR3 is CASSFGAGGPTDTQYF. CDR3 DNA sequence: TGTGCCAGCAGTTTCGGAGCGGGAGGGCCCACAGATACGCAGTATTTT.

This chain connects TRBV27 to TRBJ1-2, with a possible D match to TRBD1 (6 bases). The germline CDR1 and CDR2 sequences are MNHEY and SMNVEV (reference sequence). This CDR3 is built from 14 residues. V was pared by 6 bases and J by 6 bases, with 17 bases between. This CDR3 reads CASRQPGQGHGYTF. DNA of the CDR3: TGTGCCAGCAGACAACCGGGACAAGGACATGGCTACACCTTC.

The chain couples TRBV27 to TRBJ1-1, with D tentatively TRBD1 (5 bases). V dropped 6 bases and J dropped 6 bases, with 14 bases sitting between them. The length of the CDR3 is 13 residues. CDR1 is MNHEY and CDR2 is SMNVEV in the germline V gene (reference sequence). Here the CDR3 reads CASSPIQGSEAFF. CDR3 DNA sequence: TGTGCCAGCAGCCCGATTCAGGGCTCTGAAGCTTTCTTT.

The chain couples TRBV29-1 to TRBJ1-4, with 7 bases identical to TRBD1. The V segment lost 5 bases and the J segment 3 bases; nucleotides outside the gene matches: 6. This CDR3 has 14 amino acids. CDR1 SQVTM and CDR2 ANQGSEA come from the germline V gene. The CDR3 is CSVQQGQSNEKLFF. Written as DNA, the CDR3 is TGCAGCGTTCAACAGGGGCAATCTAATGAAAAACTGTTTTTT.

This clone has only one observation. The chain combines TRBV7-2 with TRBJ2-1; D possibly corresponds to TRBD1 (5 bases). V lost 2 bases to trimming and J lost 3 bases, with 8 bases between them. There are 14 residues in the CDR3. The germline CDR1 and CDR2 sequences are SGHTA and FQGNSA. The CDR3 loop is CASSLYDSYNEQFF. The CDR3 DNA reads as TGTGCCAGCAGCTTATACGACAGCTACAATGAGCAGTTCTTC.

V and J are TRBV2 and TRBJ1-1, with 11 nucleotides matching TRBD1. The CDR3 has 19 amino acids. Germline values: CDR1 SNHLY, CDR2 FYNNEI. V lost 2 bases and J lost 2; bases outside the gene matches: 13. The CDR3 sequence: CASSEIFRTGGAFNTEAFF. Written as DNA, the CDR3 is TGTGCCAGCAGTGAAATCTTTAGGACAGGGGGCGCCTTTAACACTGAAGCTTTCTTT.

This clone was counted a few times. The V and J genes are TRBV27 and TRBJ2-7, with 11 bases fitting TRBD2. There are 16 residues in the CDR3. The V segment lost 5 bases and the J segment 1 base; nucleotides outside the gene matches: 7. Germline V gene data show CDR1 as MNHEY and CDR2 as SMNVEV (reference sequence). The CDR3 DNA is TGTGCCAGCAGTCCCCTGACTAGCGGGAATTCCTACGAGCAGTACTTC. Residues: CASSPLTSGNSYEQYF.

The chain recombines TRBV23-1 with TRBJ2-1; 11 nucleotides align to TRBD2. TRBV23-1 is sorted into the ORF group, with uncertain function. J was trimmed by 4 bases and V by 2 bases; bases with no gene match: 7. CDR3 length equals 17 residues. The CDR3: CASSQTPTSGIYNEQFF. The CDR3 nucleotides are TGCGCCAGCAGTCAAACCCCGACTAGCGGGATTTACAATGAGCAGTTCTTC.

V gene TRBV18 combines with J gene TRBJ2-5, with 11 bases identical to TRBD1. J was trimmed by 5 bases and V by 3 bases; bases with no gene match: 5. Germline V gives CDR1 KGHSH, CDR2 LQKENI. The CDR3 loop spans 15 amino acids. This CDR3 reads CASSPDRGPGETQYF. The CDR3 bases are TGTGCCAGCTCACCGGACAGGGGGCCGGGGGAGACCCAGTACTTC.

This chain links TRBV15 with TRBJ2-5, with D maybe TRBD2 (6 bases). CDR3 length equals 15 residues. V lost 0 bases, J lost 5 bases, and 13 bases lay in between. Germline V gives CDR1 LNHNV, CDR2 YYDKDF (reference sequence). CDR3: CATSRDRAGSETQYF. The CDR3 region has the DNA TGTGCCACCAGCAGAGATCGGGCGGGAAGCGAGACCCAGTACTTC.

The chain joins TRBV11-2 to TRBJ2-3; a weak D match, TRBD1 (5 bases). The V end lost 8 bases, the J end lost 4 bases, and 13 bases lay between the germline ends. CDR1 and CDR2 (germline): SGHAT, FQNNGV. The CDR3 has 13 residues. CDR3 in amino acids: CASFERGSDTQYF. CDR3 DNA sequence: TGTGCCAGCTTTGAAAGGGGCTCAGATACGCAGTATTTT.